The 2 T cell receptor beta chains presented below share a single source sample, sequenced in a study of T cells in Graves' hyperthyroidism and ophthalmopathy. Authors of the study amplified TCR beta CDR3 regions from RNA transcripts. The TCR CDR3 was amplified in a first-round RT-PCR using the HTBI primer set. TCRdb ran MiXCR on the multiplex PCR reads and lists one entry per CDR3 protein. This sample has around 610,000 distinct CDR3 sequences; roughly 14% occur once, and the top ten carry approximately 4.2%. Input material: blood. The receptors were gathered from a woman between 40 and 50 years old with Graves' ophthalmopathy.

This clonotype was recorded at least ten times. V is TRBV29-1 and J is TRBJ1-1, with D possibly being TRBD1 (5 bases). Trimming pared 3 bases from V and 4 bases from J, leaving 12 bases between. CDR1 is SQVTM and CDR2 is ANQGSEA in the germline V gene. CDR3 length: 13 residues. DNA of the CDR3: TGCAGCGTTGATGGAGCTGGGGGCACTGAAGCTTTCTTT. Its translation is CSVDGAGGTEAFF.

This clonotype was picked up many times. The V gene is TRBV12-3 or TRBV12-4, the J gene TRBJ2-2; D gene unclear. The CDR3 is made up of 12 amino acids. V was pared by 8 bases and J by 1 base, with 5 bases between. CDR3 coding DNA: TGTGCCAGCGCATTGAACACCGGGGAGCTGTTTTTT. It translates to CASALNTGELFF.